These 7 T cell receptor beta chains originate from one sample sequenced in a study of blood T cell repertoires in COVID-19. The assay was immunoSEQ multiplex PCR, and TCRdb's table has in-frame clones only and misses some. The repertoire has 90,000 to 120,000 clones, around 90% of them found once; the top ten carry 2.4%. The sequencing sample was made of peripheral blood. Receptors originate from a human donor in a cohort sampled during active COVID-19.

The chain combines TRBV6-6 with TRBJ1-2; D is uncertain. Looked up from germline, CDR1 is MNHNY and CDR2 is SVGAGI (reference sequence). Trimming took off 4 bases at V and 6 bases at J, with 6 bases between the two ends. This CDR3 has 11 residues. The CDR3 sequence is CASSLEDGYTF. The CDR3 coding sequence is TGTGCCAGCAGTTTGGAGGATGGCTACACCTTC.

This rearrangement joins TRBV27 to TRBJ1-3, with TRBD1 as a possible D gene (6 bases). This CDR3 spans 15 amino acids. CDR1 MNHEY and CDR2 SMNVEV come from the germline V gene (reference sequence). Trimming removed 6 bases at V and 0 bases at J, with 12 bases between. CDR3 DNA sequence: TGTGCCAGCAGCCCACAGGGCCTCTCTGGAAACACCATATATTTT. This translates into CASSPQGLSGNTIYF.

This chain connects TRBV28 to TRBJ1-4, with 8 nucleotides matching TRBD1. V was clipped by 5 bases and J by 6 bases; unmatched bases: 11. The CDR3 has 16 residues. Germline V CDR1 and CDR2: MDHEN, SYDVKM. The CDR3 DNA sequence: TGTGCCAGCAGTCCACGACACAGGGGGAGGGATGAAAAACTGTTTTTT. Protein product: CASSPRHRGRDEKLFF. Full variable domain (remainder filled in from reference TRBV28 and TRBJ1-4): DVKVTQSSRYLVKRTGEKVFLECVQDMDHENMFWYRQDPGLGLRLIYFSYDVKMKEKGDIPEGYSVSREKKERFSLILESASTNQTSMYLCASSPRHRGRDEKLFFGSGTQLSVL.

This clone came up a few times. The rearrangement uses TRBV27 and TRBJ1-5; perhaps TRBD1 as D (5 bases). With 2 bases removed from V and 5 bases from J, the gap between germline ends came to 10 bases. Germline V CDR1 and CDR2: MNHEY, SMNVEV (reference sequence). The CDR3 runs 14 residues. Here the CDR3 DNA reads TGTGCCAGCAGTTTAGGGGCCTTCGATCAGCCCCAGCATTTT. Translation gives CASSLGAFDQPQHF.

This chain joins TRBV20-1 and TRBJ2-3, with D maybe TRBD2 (6 bases). Germline V gene data show CDR1 as DFQATT and CDR2 as SNEGSKA (reference sequence). The CDR3 extends over 17 amino acids. V was pared by 3 bases and J by 6 bases, with 25 bases between. The CDR3 bases are TGCAGTGCTAGTAATACGCTAGCGTTAGTTCGGGGGGATACGCAGTATTTT. This sequence encodes CSASNTLALVRGDTQYF.

The gene calls are TRBV19 and TRBJ1-5; D may be TRBD1 (5 bases). CDR3 length: 15 amino acids. From germline, CDR1 is LNHDA and CDR2 SQIVND (reference sequence). Trimming stripped 3 bases from V and 4 bases from J, with 13 bases between. CDR3: CASSMWAGRNQPQHF. DNA for the CDR3: TGTGCCAGTAGTATGTGGGCAGGGAGGAATCAGCCCCAGCATTTT.

The rearrangement uses TRBV10-2 and TRBJ2-3; 9 bases align to TRBD1. The CDR3 loop spans 14 amino acids. The junction had 3 bases not matched to a gene; V was cut back by 6 bases and J by 2 bases. Germline-derived CDR1 and CDR2 are WSHSY and SAAADI. In nucleotides, the CDR3 is TGCGCCAGCAGGGGACAGGGTCTCACAGATACGCAGTATTTT. This translates into CASRGQGLTDTQYF.